Included here is one T cell receptor beta chain sequence, with context. Germline V gene sequence: CDR1 LNHDA, CDR2 SQIVND (reference sequence). Deletions cut 7 bases from V and 7 bases from J, with 17 bases between. The CDR3 consists of 15 residues. Under the authors' procedure: Reference gene primer amplification gave estimated nucleated cell counts. Using immunoSEQ multiplex PCR, the repertoire was profiled, and TCRdb retains in-frame clones only, with some absent. V, J and clone size are those of that table, while D and trimming were read from the DNA. The repertoire holds around 65,000 clones, with 79% as singletons. This entry comes from a study of blood T cell repertoires in COVID-19. Study-level information: Material from acute and convalescent COVID-19 was sourced from the United States, Italy and Spain.

This chain joins TRBV19 and TRBJ1-6; tentative D call: TRBD1 (5 bases). This clonotype was obtained from a woman older than 75 with active or convalescent COVID-19. The sequencing input was peripheral blood. CDR3 in DNA: TGTGCCAGTACCAAAACTCCAGGGAACAATTCACCCCTCCACTTT. Residues: CASTKTPGNNSPLHF.